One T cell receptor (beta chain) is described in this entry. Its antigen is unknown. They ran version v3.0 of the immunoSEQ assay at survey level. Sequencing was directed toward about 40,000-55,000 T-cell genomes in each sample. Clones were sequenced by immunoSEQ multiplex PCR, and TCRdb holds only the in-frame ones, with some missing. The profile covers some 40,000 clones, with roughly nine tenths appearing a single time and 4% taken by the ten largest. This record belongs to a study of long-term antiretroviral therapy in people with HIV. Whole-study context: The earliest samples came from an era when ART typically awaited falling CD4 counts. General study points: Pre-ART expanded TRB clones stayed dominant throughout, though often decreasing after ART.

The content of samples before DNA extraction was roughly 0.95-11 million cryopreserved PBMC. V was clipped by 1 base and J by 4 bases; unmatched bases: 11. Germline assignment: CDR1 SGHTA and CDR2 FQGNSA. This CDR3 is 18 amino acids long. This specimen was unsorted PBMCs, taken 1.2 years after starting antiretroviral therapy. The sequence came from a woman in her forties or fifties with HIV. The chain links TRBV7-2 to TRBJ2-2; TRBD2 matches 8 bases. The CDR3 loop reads CASSLGPRGGASTGELFF. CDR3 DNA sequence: TGTGCCAGCAGCTTAGGACCTCGGGGGGGGGCGAGCACCGGGGAGCTGTTTTTT.